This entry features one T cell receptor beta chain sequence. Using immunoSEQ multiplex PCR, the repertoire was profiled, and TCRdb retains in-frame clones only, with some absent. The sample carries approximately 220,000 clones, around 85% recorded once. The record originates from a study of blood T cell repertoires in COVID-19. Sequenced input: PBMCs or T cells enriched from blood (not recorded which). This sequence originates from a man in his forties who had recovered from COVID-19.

CDR3 amino acids: CAWGGRGLVIYNEQFF. The DNA of the CDR3 is TGTGCCTGGGGTGGGCGTGGACTAGTGATCTACAATGAGCAGTTCTTC. The rearrangement joins TRBV30 to TRBJ2-1, with 7 bases fitting TRBD2. The V gene end was trimmed by 5 bases and the J gene end by 3 bases; junction bases not matched to a gene: 13. CDR3 size: 16 residues. Germline V gene sequence: CDR1 GTSNPN, CDR2 SVGIG (reference sequence).